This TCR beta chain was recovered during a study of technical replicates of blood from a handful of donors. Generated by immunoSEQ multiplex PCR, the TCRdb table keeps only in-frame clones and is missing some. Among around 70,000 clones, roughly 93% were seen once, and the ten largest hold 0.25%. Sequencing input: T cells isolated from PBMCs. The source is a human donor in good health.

This CDR3 is CASRIAGTQETQYF. CDR3 nucleotide sequence: TGTGCCAGCAGAATAGCGGGGACCCAAGAGACCCAGTACTTC. The rearrangement links TRBV5-4 to TRBJ2-5; 8 bases are a match to TRBD2. The V gene's germline CDR1 is SGHNT and CDR2 YYREEE (reference sequence). This CDR3 has 14 amino acids. The trim removed 5 bases at V and 1 base at J, leaving 4 bases unmatched.